The text below deals with one T cell receptor beta chain. Its antigen is as yet unknown. The CDR3 runs 15 residues. From germline, CDR1 is SGHTA and CDR2 FQGNSA. The V end lost 3 bases, the J end lost 4 bases, and 13 bases lay between the germline ends. Produced via immunoSEQ multiplex PCR; TCRdb's table is partial and in-frame only. The table shows approximately 230,000 clones, with 87% occurring only once. These data belong to a study of cytomegalovirus exposure and HLA in healthy donors. Study findings and constraints: The study designated over 150 TCR beta chains cytomegalovirus-associated. Under in vitro conditions, a few CMV-associated chains were confirmed as specific for CMV antigens. Rarity characterized most TCR sequences, yet some public TCRs appeared in many donors. As was reported, the classifier diagnosed cytomegalovirus status with high specificity and sensitivity.

The receptor's source is a man aged 18 to 30 in good health and CMV-seropositive. This chain joins TRBV7-2 and TRBJ2-1; no definite D call. Source material: PBMCs. The CDR3 coding sequence is TGTGCCAGCAGCTTGAACCCCCTTCCTTACAATGAGCAGTTCTTC. It translates to CASSLNPLPYNEQFF.